Below are 32 T cell receptor beta chains sequenced from a single sample in a study of long-term antiretroviral therapy in people with HIV. At the survey level, the v3.0 immunoSEQ assay was run. Sequencing was performed with immunoSEQ multiplex PCR; in TCRdb, only in-frame clones are kept and a portion is missing. Of roughly 29,000 clones listed, approximately 85% were seen once; the top ten hold under 9%. The sample was unsorted PBMCs, taken 3 years after starting antiretroviral therapy. The receptors shown here come from a man aged 35 to 55 with HIV.

This chain uses TRBV4-2 with TRBJ2-7; 9 bases agree with TRBD2. The V gene end was trimmed by 0 bases and the J gene end by 0 bases; junction bases not matched to a gene: 12. Looked up from germline, CDR1 is LGHNA and CDR2 is YNFKEQ. The CDR3 is 19 residues long. Written as DNA, the CDR3 is TGTGCCAGCAGCCAAGATCTACGGCTAGCGGGAACAAGCTCCTACGAGCAGTACTTC. Translated: CASSQDLRLAGTSSYEQYF.

CDR3 region: CASSRSWGTRSTDTQYF. In DNA, the CDR3 is TGTGCCAGCAGCCGGTCCTGGGGGACTAGGTCGACAGATACGCAGTATTTT. The chain is built from TRBV5-4 and TRBJ2-3; TRBD2 matches 8 bases. CDR1 and CDR2 (germline): SGHNT, YYREEE (reference sequence). J was trimmed by 3 bases and V by 4 bases; bases with no gene match: 13. This CDR3 is built from 17 residues. The whole variable domain, filled in from reference TRBV5-4 and TRBJ2-3, reads ETGVTQSPTHLIKTRGQQVTLRCSSQSGHNTVSWYQQALGQGPQFIFQYYREEENGRGNFPPRFSGLQFPNYSSELNVNALELDDSALYLCASSRSWGTRSTDTQYFGPGTRLTVL.

The chain couples TRBV4-2 to TRBJ2-3, with TRBD2 as a possible D gene (5 bases). The V gene's germline CDR1 is LGHNA and CDR2 YNFKEQ. The CDR3 consists of 16 residues. V was shortened by 1 base and J by 4 bases, with 15 bases between the two germline ends. The CDR3 loop is CASSQGFGEPSDTQYF. Here the CDR3 DNA reads TGTGCCAGCAGCCAAGGGTTCGGGGAGCCCTCAGATACGCAGTATTTT.

This chain joins TRBV7-8 and TRBJ1-2; D remains ambiguous. This CDR3 is built from 16 residues. Trimming took off 1 base at V and 3 bases at J, with 15 bases between the two ends. The germline V gene has CDR1 SGHVS and CDR2 FQNEAQ. The CDR3 region has the DNA TGTGCCAGCAGCTTAGAACGATCGGCGGCTGACTATGGCTACACCTTC. It codes for CASSLERSAADYGYTF.

The count of this clone is one. The gene calls are TRBV7-6 and TRBJ2-6; TRBD1 matches at 9 bases. After removal of 5 bases from V and 0 bases from J, the junction contained 11 bases not matched to a gene. The CDR3 has 19 amino acids. Germline CDR1 and CDR2: SGHVS and FNYEAQ. This CDR3 is CASSMIPGQGASGANVLTF. The DNA of the CDR3 is TGTGCCAGCAGCATGATTCCGGGACAGGGAGCCTCTGGGGCCAACGTCCTGACTTTC.

This CDR3 reads CASSQDGGTSGVAETQYF. The CDR3 DNA reads as TGTGCCAGCAGCCAAGATGGAGGGACTAGCGGGGTGGCGGAGACCCAGTACTTC. The chain uses TRBV14 and TRBJ2-5; 13 bases fit TRBD2. The V segment lost 0 bases and the J segment 5 bases; nucleotides outside the gene matches: 9. This CDR3 contains 18 residues. Germline V gives CDR1 SGHDN, CDR2 FVKESK.

The chain is built from TRBV6-6 and TRBJ2-1, with 7 bases that match TRBD1. Germline CDR1 reads MNHNY; CDR2 reads SVGAGI (reference sequence). The CDR3 contains 13 residues. After removal of 0 bases from V and 7 bases from J, the junction contained 0 bases not matched to a gene. CDR3 in DNA: TGTGCCAGCAGTTACTCACAGGGGAATGAGCAGTTCTTC. Its translation is CASSYSQGNEQFF.

The gene calls are TRBV2 and TRBJ1-2; 10 bases map to TRBD1. Trimming at V came to 10 bases and at J to 2 bases, leaving 13 bases not matched to a gene. This CDR3 has 16 residues. CDR1 is SNHLY and CDR2 is FYNNEI in the germline V gene. CDR3 sequence reads: CATLRDRGDVNYGYTF. The CDR3 DNA sequence: TGTGCCACCCTGCGGGACAGGGGAGACGTCAACTATGGCTACACCTTC.

CDR3 DNA sequence: TGTGCCATCAGTGAATCCCGGGGGCCGAACATTCAGTACTTC. This codes for CAISESRGPNIQYF. This sequence joins TRBV10-3 and TRBJ2-4; D tentatively fits TRBD1 or TRBD2 (6 bases each). There are 14 residues in the CDR3. Trimming took off 3 bases at V and 7 bases at J, with 13 bases between the two ends. Germline loops: CDR1 ENHRY, CDR2 SYGVKD.

The rearrangement uses TRBV9 and TRBJ2-3; D is perhaps TRBD2 (6 bases). Looked up from germline, CDR1 is SGDLS and CDR2 is YYNGEE. The CDR3 is 18 residues long. V was clipped by 4 bases and J by 0 bases, with 21 bases between them. CDR3 nucleotide sequence: TGTGCCAGCAGCCTCCCACAAGAAGCGGGCCCTAGCACAGATACGCAGTATTTT. Its protein product is CASSLPQEAGPSTDTQYF.

This clone appeared a single time. The chain uses TRBV4-2 and TRBJ1-5; D gene ambiguous. This CDR3 region has 14 residues. V was pared by 4 bases and J by 4 bases, with 11 bases between. Germline V lookup: CDR1 LGHNA, CDR2 YNFKEQ. CDR3 region: CASSLNVENQPQHF. As DNA, the CDR3 is TGTGCCAGCAGCCTTAACGTGGAAAATCAGCCCCAGCATTTT.

This clone was observed once. The chain couples TRBV10-3 to TRBJ1-5; unclear D gene. The CDR3 is 13 residues long. Germline V CDR1 and CDR2: ENHRY, SYGVKD. V shed 2 bases and J shed 2 bases, with 4 bases lying between them. CDR3 bases: TGTGCCATCAGTGAGGGGGGCAATCAGCCCCAGCATTTT. It yields the protein CAISEGGNQPQHF.

The V call is TRBV19, the J call TRBJ1-2; tentative D call: TRBD1 (5 bases). CDR3 length equals 14 residues. Deletions cut 7 bases from V and 1 base from J, with 13 bases between. Germline assignment: CDR1 LNHDA and CDR2 SQIVND (reference sequence). This chain's CDR3 is CASTQDTLNYGYTF. In DNA, the CDR3 is TGTGCCAGTACGCAGGACACCCTTAACTATGGCTACACCTTC.

This chain uses TRBV4-1 with TRBJ2-7; D ambiguous. Looked up from germline, CDR1 is MGHRA and CDR2 is YSYEKL. The CDR3 consists of 13 residues. V lost 4 bases and J lost 1, with 8 bases in between. Written as DNA, the CDR3 is TGCGCCAGCAGCCCCGGCCTGTCCTACGAGCAGTACTTC. It specifies CASSPGLSYEQYF.

V is TRBV5-1 and J is TRBJ2-5; maybe TRBD2 (6 bases). The germline V and J ends were trimmed by 4 bases and 1 base, with 11 bases remaining between them. Looked up from germline, CDR1 is SGHRS and CDR2 is YFSETQ. The CDR3 length is 14 residues. Here the CDR3 DNA reads TGCGCCAGCAGCCCTGGGGACTTCCAAGAGACCCAGTACTTC. It yields the protein CASSPGDFQETQYF.

V and J are TRBV10-2 and TRBJ1-5; the D gene is possibly TRBD1 (6 bases). Between the trimmed V and J ends, which lost 7 bases and 1 base, there was a span of 11 bases. This CDR3 region has 14 residues. CDR1 WSHSY and CDR2 SAAADI come from the germline V gene. The CDR3 DNA is TGCGCCAGCATTGAAGGGGGAAGCAATCAGCCCCAGCATTTT. Its translation is CASIEGGSNQPQHF.

The rearrangement links TRBV5-1 to TRBJ2-1; D unclear. The germline V and J ends were trimmed by 5 bases and 12 bases, with 15 bases remaining between them. CDR1 is SGHRS, CDR2 YFSETQ, per germline. The CDR3 extends over 12 amino acids. CDR3 residues: CASRIMEELQFF. The CDR3 DNA sequence: TGCGCCAGCAGGATCATGGAAGAGTTGCAGTTCTTC.

V and J are TRBV4-1 and TRBJ2-6, with a possible D match to TRBD1 (5 bases). The V gene's germline CDR1 is MGHRA and CDR2 YSYEKL. V was trimmed by 1 base and J by 2 bases, leaving 15 bases between them. CDR3 length equals 18 residues. The DNA for the CDR3 is TGCGCCAGCAGCCAAGGGGTAATAAGGGGTACTGGGGCCAACGTCCTGACTTTC. It specifies CASSQGVIRGTGANVLTF.

J is TRBJ2-1 and V is TRBV9, with D possibly being TRBD1 or TRBD2 (5 bases each). The CDR3 loop spans 16 amino acids. CDR1 is SGDLS, CDR2 YYNGEE, per germline. V dropped 0 bases and J dropped 0 bases, with 10 bases sitting between them. Here the CDR3 reads CASSVGSGRSYNEQFF. CDR3 nucleotide sequence: TGTGCCAGCAGCGTAGGCTCGGGACGCTCCTACAATGAGCAGTTCTTC.

This chain uses TRBV27 with TRBJ2-1; D gene uncertain. V lost 5 bases to trimming and J lost 0 bases, with 8 bases between them. CDR3 size: 14 residues. CDR1 MNHEY and CDR2 SMNVEV come from the germline V gene (reference sequence). The CDR3 is CASSIGNSYNEQFF. The CDR3 nucleotides read TGTGCCAGCAGTATAGGGAACTCCTACAATGAGCAGTTCTTC.

This clone was found once. The gene calls are TRBV13 and TRBJ2-3; possible D gene TRBD2, 5 bases. V was clipped by 5 bases and J by 2 bases, with 17 bases between them. This CDR3 spans 16 amino acids. In germline, CDR1 is PRHDT, CDR2 FYEKMQ (reference sequence). CDR3 coding DNA: TGTGCCAGCAGCCCCGAGGGCCTAGCCTACACAGATACGCAGTATTTT. It translates to CASSPEGLAYTDTQYF. Full variable domain (rest looked up from reference TRBV13 and TRBJ2-3): AAGVIQSPRHLIKEKRETATLKCYPIPRHDTVYWYQQGPGQDPQFLISFYEKMQSDKGSIPDRFSAQQFSDYHSELNMSSLELGDSALYFCASSPEGLAYTDTQYFGPGTRLTVL.

V usage is TRBV12-5 and J usage is TRBJ1-2; D is unclear. V lost 5 bases and J lost 6, with 16 bases in between. Germline values: CDR1 LGHNT, CDR2 FRNRAP. The CDR3 sequence is 14 residues long. The chain's CDR3 is CASGPEAARDGYTF. The CDR3 DNA follows: TGTGCTAGTGGTCCTGAGGCGGCAAGGGATGGCTACACCTTC.

The J gene is TRBJ1-2, the V gene TRBV5-6; TRBD1 aligns across 8 bases. The CDR3 has 16 residues. After removal of 0 bases from V and 4 bases from J, the junction contained 8 bases not matched to a gene. CDR1 is SGHDT and CDR2 is YYEEEE in the germline V gene. Written as DNA, the CDR3 is TGTGCCAGCAGCTTGGGGCTCGCAGGGGGCGTCTATGGCTACACCTTC. It is translated as CASSLGLAGGVYGYTF.

This chain joins TRBV5-6 and TRBJ2-7; D uncertain. V was cut by 1 base and J by 5 bases, with 4 bases left in between. The CDR3 has 11 residues. Germline V CDR1 and CDR2: SGHDT, YYEEEE. CDR3 residues: CASSLYDEQYF. The CDR3 bases are TGTGCCAGCAGCTTGTATGACGAGCAGTACTTC. Supplemented by reference TRBV5-6 and TRBJ2-7, the full variable domain reads DAGVTQSPTHLIKTRGQQVTLRCSPKSGHDTVSWYQQALGQGPQFIFQYYEEEERQRGNFPDRFSGHQFPNYSSELNVNALLLGDSALYLCASSLYDEQYFGPGTRLTVT.

This clone was recorded a few times. The chain is built from TRBV12-5 and TRBJ2-7; D possibly corresponds to TRBD2 (6 bases). CDR3 length equals 15 residues. V lost 8 bases, J lost 3 bases, and 20 bases lay in between. CDR1 is LGHNT and CDR2 is FRNRAP in the germline V gene. The CDR3 here is CASPFPREDHYEQYF. The CDR3 DNA reads TGTGCTAGTCCTTTTCCCAGGGAGGACCACTACGAGCAGTACTTC.

The chain recombines TRBV6-5 with TRBJ1-5; D might be TRBD1 (6 bases). Trimming stripped 5 bases from V and 5 bases from J, with 16 bases between. This CDR3 contains 15 residues. The V gene's germline CDR1 is MNHEY and CDR2 SVGAGI. The CDR3 region is CASSPTGQLYQPQHF. CDR3 DNA sequence: TGTGCCAGCAGTCCCACCGGACAGTTATATCAGCCCCAGCATTTT.

This chain joins TRBV5-1 and TRBJ2-7; D is ambiguous. CDR3 length equals 13 residues. V was pared by 2 bases and J by 3 bases, with 9 bases between. Per the germline V gene, CDR1 is SGHRS and CDR2 is YFSETQ. The CDR3 DNA sequence: TGCGCCAGCAGCTTTGATCCGGACTACGAGCAGTACTTC. Residues: CASSFDPDYEQYF.

Written as DNA, the CDR3 is TGTGCCAGTAGTATAGGGGACAGATTGAACACTGAAGCTTTCTTT. Its protein product is CASSIGDRLNTEAFF. The genes are TRBV19 and TRBJ1-1; 7 nucleotides align to TRBD1. J gave up 0 bases and V 1 base, and 2 bases lay outside the gene matches. CDR1 is LNHDA, CDR2 SQIVND, per germline (reference sequence). There are 15 residues in the CDR3.

The V gene is TRBV7-9, the J gene TRBJ2-5; maybe TRBD2 (5 bases). The V end was cut by 1 base, the J end by 5 bases, with 17 bases between. This CDR3 has 16 residues. Looked up from germline, CDR1 is SEHNR and CDR2 is FQNEAQ (reference sequence). CDR3 protein: CASSLDGLKPRETQYF. The CDR3 nucleotides are TGTGCCAGCAGCTTAGACGGACTCAAGCCTAGGGAGACCCAGTACTTC.

The rearrangement joins TRBV7-2 to TRBJ1-2; D call uncertain. V was clipped by 5 bases and J by 2 bases, with 21 bases between them. The CDR3 spans 17 residues. Germline CDR1 is SGHTA and CDR2 is FQGNSA. The chain's CDR3 is CASSRMYGGHVNYGYTF. CDR3 bases: TGTGCCAGCAGCCGGATGTATGGAGGTCACGTAAACTATGGCTACACCTTC.

This rearrangement joins TRBV9 to TRBJ1-2; TRBD1 is a possible D gene (6 bases). This CDR3 spans 14 amino acids. In germline, CDR1 is SGDLS, CDR2 YYNGEE. The ends were cut back, 5 bases at V and 11 bases at J, with 22 bases in the middle. The CDR3 sequence is CASSAGAHGGGYTF. The CDR3, as DNA: TGTGCCAGCAGTGCAGGGGCCCACGGGGGGGGGTACACCTTC.

The J gene is TRBJ2-7, the V gene TRBV5-8; weak D call: TRBD1 (5 bases). Trimming cost V 5 bases and J 0 bases, with 15 bases left between them. From germline, CDR1 is SGHTS and CDR2 YDEGEE. This CDR3 has 15 amino acids. The CDR3 reads CASSPPRQSSYEQYF. The CDR3 DNA follows: TGTGCCAGCAGTCCTCCTCGACAGAGCTCCTACGAGCAGTACTTC.